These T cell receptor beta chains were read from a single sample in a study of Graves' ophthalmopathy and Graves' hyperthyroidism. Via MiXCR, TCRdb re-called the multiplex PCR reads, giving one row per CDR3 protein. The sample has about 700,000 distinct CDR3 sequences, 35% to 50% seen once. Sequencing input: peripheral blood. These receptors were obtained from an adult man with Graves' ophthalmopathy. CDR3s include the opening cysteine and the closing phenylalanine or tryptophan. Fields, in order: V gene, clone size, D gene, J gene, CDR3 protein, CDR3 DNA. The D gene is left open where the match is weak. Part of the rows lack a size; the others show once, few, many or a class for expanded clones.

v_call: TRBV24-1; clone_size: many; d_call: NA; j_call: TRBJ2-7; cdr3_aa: CATSPGSGHGEQYF; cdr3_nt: TGTGCCACCAGCCCAGGGTCAGGTCATGGCGAGCAGTACTTC
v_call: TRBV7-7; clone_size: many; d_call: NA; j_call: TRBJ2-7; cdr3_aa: CASSPGRF; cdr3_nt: TGTGCTAGCAGCCCAGGGCGCTTC
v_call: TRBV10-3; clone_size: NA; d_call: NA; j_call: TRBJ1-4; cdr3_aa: CASSYAGAATNEKLFF; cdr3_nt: TGTGCCAGCAGTTACGCAGGGGCCGCAACTAATGAAAAACTGTTTTTT
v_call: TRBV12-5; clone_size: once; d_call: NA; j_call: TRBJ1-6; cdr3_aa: CASSVGDNQPLHF; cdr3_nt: TGTGCCAGCAGCGTAGGGGACAATCAGCCCCTCCACTTT
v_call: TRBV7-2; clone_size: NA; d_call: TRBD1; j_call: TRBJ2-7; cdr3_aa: CASSYTGTGSGEQYF; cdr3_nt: TGTGCCAGCAGCTACACCGGGACAGGGTCGGGCGAGCAGTACTTC
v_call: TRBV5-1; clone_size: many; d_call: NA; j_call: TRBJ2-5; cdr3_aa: CASSLEGSPPETQYF; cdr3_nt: TGCGCCAGCAGCTTGGAGGGATCCCCTCCAGAGACCCAGTACTTC
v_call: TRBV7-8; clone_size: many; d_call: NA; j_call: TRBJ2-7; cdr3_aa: CASSLAFEQYF; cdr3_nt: TGTGCCAGCAGCTTAGCTTTCGAGCAGTACTTC
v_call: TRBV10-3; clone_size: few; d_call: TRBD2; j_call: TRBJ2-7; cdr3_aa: CAISIAGGPSYEQYF; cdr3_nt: TGTGCCATCAGTATCGCGGGGGGGCCCTCCTACGAGCAGTACTTC
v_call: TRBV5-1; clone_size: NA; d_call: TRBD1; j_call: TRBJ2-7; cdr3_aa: CASSLETGGWYEQYF; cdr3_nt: TGCGCCAGCAGCTTGGAAACAGGGGGCTGGTACGAGCAGTACTTC
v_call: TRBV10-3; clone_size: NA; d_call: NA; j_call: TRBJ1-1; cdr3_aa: CAIRPGQRNTEAFF; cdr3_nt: TGTGCCATCAGACCGGGACAAAGGAACACTGAAGCTTTCTTT
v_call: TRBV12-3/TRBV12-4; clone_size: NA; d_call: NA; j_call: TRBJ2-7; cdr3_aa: CASSLDRGGGEQYF; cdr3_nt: TGTGCCAGCAGTTTAGATCGGGGAGGGGGCGAGCAGTACTTC
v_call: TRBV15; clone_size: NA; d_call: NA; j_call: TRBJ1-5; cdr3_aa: CATSSPPGGTQHF; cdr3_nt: TGTGCCACCAGCAGTCCGCCGGGGGGGACCCAGCATTTT
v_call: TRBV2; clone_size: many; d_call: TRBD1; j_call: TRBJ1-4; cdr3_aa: CASSPVTGGNEKLFF; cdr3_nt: TGTGCCAGCAGCCCGGTGACAGGGGGAAATGAAAAACTGTTTTTT
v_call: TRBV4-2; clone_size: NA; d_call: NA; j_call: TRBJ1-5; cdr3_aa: CASSPQENQPQHF; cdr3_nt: TGTGCCAGCAGCCCCCAGGAAAATCAGCCCCAGCATTTT
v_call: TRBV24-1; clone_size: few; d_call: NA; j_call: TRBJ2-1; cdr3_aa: CATSDAAGVGNEQFF; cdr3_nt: TGTGCCACCAGTGATGCCGCAGGGGTAGGCAATGAGCAGTTCTTC